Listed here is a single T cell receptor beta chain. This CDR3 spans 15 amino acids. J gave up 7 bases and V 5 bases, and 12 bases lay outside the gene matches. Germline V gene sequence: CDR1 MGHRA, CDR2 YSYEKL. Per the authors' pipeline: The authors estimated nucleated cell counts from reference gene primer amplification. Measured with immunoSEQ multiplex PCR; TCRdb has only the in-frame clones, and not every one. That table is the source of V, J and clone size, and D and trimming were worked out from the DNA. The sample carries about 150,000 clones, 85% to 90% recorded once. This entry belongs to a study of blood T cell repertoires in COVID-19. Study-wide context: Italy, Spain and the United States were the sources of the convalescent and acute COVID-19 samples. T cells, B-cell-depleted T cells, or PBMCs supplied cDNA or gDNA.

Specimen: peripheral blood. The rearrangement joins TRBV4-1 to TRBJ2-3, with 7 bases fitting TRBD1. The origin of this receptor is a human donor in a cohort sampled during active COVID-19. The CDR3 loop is CASSAGDSLGHTQYF. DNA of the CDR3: TGCGCCAGCAGCGCCGGGGACAGCCTTGGGCATACGCAGTATTTT.